Below, 2 T cell receptor beta chains from the same sample are listed, as sequenced in a study of T cells in tumors after PD-1 blockade. The assay was immunoSEQ multiplex PCR, and TCRdb's table has in-frame clones only and misses some. In the table there are 60,000 to 70,000 clones, less than 85% of which are singletons. The sample consisted of PBMCs, taken after anti-PD-1 treatment. The receptors stem from a human donor with basal cell carcinoma.

V gene TRBV7-8 combines with J gene TRBJ2-7; TRBD2 is a possible D gene (7 bases). The V and J ends lost 2 bases and 1 base respectively, with 12 bases between them. This CDR3 has 15 residues. Germline V gene data show CDR1 as SGHVS and CDR2 as FQNEAQ. Written as DNA, the CDR3 is TGTGCCAGCAGCTTAAGGGAGGGGGGTTCCTACGAGCAGTACTTC. This gives the protein CASSLREGGSYEQYF.

As concerns this clone: Within the sample, other DNA sequences also encode this same CDR3. The chain links TRBV18 to TRBJ2-5; D is unresolved. The V end lost 3 bases, the J end lost 2 bases, and 1 base lay between the germline ends. Germline V lookup: CDR1 KGHSH, CDR2 LQKENI. The CDR3 extends over 11 amino acids. The CDR3 coding sequence is TGTGCCAGCTCACCTCAAGAGACCCAGTACTTC. This sequence encodes CASSPQETQYF.